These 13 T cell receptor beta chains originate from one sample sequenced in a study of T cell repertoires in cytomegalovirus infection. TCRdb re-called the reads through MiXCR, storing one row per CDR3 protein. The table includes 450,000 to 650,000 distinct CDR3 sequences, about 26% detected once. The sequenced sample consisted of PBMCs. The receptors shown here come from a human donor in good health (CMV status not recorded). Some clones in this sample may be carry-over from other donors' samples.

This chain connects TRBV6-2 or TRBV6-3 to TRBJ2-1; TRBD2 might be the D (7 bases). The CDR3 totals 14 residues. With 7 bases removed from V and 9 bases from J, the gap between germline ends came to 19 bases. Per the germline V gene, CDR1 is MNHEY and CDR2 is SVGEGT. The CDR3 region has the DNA TGTGCCAGCAACTTGAAGGGGGGGGTCTTTGAGCAGTTCTTC. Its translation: CASNLKGGVFEQFF.

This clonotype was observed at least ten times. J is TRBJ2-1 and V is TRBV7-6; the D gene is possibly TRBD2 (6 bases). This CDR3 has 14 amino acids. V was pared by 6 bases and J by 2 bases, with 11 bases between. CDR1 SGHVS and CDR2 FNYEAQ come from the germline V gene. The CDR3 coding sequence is TGTGCCAGCAGTTCCGGGACTCCCTACAATGAGCAGTTCTTC. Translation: CASSSGTPYNEQFF.

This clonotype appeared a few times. The CDR3 DNA follows: TGTGCCAGCAGCTTCTCTAGCGGGAGTATGCATGGGGAGACCCAGTACTTC. Translating gives CASSFSSGSMHGETQYF. The gene calls are TRBV5-4 and TRBJ2-5; TRBD2 matches at 10 bases. The junction had 12 bases not matched to a gene; V was cut back by 2 bases and J by 5 bases. In germline, CDR1 is SGHNT, CDR2 YYREEE (reference sequence). The CDR3 extends over 17 amino acids. Complete variable domain (other parts from reference TRBV5-4 and TRBJ2-5): ETGVTQSPTHLIKTRGQQVTLRCSSQSGHNTVSWYQQALGQGPQFIFQYYREEENGRGNFPPRFSGLQFPNYSSELNVNALELDDSALYLCASSFSSGSMHGETQYFGPGTRLLVL.

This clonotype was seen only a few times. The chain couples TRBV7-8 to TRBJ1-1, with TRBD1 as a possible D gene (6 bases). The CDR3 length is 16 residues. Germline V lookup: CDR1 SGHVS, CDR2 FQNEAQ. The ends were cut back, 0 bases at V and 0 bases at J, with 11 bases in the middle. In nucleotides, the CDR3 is TGTGCCAGCAGCTTAGCGCTCGACAGGATGAACACTGAAGCTTTCTTT. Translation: CASSLALDRMNTEAFF.

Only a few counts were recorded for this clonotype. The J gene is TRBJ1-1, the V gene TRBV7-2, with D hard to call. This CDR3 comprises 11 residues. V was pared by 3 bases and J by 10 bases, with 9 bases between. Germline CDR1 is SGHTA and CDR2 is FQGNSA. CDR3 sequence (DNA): TGTGCCAGCAGCTTTACGGGGAGAGCTTTCTTT. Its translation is CASSFTGRAFF.

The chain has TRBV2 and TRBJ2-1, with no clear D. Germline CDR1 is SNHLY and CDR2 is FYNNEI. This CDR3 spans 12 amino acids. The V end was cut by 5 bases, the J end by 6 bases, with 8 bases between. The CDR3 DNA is TGTGCCAGCAGTCAACAAAGCAATGAGCAGTTCTTC. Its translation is CASSQQSNEQFF.

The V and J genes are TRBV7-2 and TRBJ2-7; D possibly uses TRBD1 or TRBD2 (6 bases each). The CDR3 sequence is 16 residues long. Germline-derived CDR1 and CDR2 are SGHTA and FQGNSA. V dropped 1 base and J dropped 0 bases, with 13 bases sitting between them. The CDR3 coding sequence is TGTGCCAGCAGCTTAGGATGGGCGGGACACTCCTACGAGCAGTACTTC. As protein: CASSLGWAGHSYEQYF.

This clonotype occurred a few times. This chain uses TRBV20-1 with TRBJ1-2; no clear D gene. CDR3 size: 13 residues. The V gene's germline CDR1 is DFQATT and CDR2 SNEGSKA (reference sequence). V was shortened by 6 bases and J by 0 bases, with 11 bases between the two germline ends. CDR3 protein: CSAEDGANYGYTF. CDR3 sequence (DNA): TGCAGTGCCGAGGACGGAGCTAACTATGGCTACACCTTC.

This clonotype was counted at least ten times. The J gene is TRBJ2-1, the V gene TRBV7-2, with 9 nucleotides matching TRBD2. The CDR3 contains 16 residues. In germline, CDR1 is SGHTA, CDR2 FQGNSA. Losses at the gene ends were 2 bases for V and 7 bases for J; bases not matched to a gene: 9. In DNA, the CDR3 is TGTGCCAGCAGCTTAAGTAGCGGGAGAAAGTTGAATGAGCAGTTCTTC. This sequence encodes CASSLSSGRKLNEQFF.

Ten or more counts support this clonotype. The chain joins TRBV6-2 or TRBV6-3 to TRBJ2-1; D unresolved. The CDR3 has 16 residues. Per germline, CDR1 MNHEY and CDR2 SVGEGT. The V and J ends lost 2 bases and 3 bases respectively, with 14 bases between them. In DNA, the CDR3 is TGTGCCAGCAGTTACCCTAGTCGAACAATCTACAATGAGCAGTTCTTC. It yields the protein CASSYPSRTIYNEQFF.

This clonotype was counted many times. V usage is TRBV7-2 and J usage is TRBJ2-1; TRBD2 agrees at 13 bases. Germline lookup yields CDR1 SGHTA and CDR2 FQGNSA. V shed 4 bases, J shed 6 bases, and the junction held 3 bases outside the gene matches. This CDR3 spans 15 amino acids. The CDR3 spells CASSSTSGRSNEQFF. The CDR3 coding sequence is TGTGCCAGCAGCTCGACTAGCGGGAGGTCCAATGAGCAGTTCTTC.

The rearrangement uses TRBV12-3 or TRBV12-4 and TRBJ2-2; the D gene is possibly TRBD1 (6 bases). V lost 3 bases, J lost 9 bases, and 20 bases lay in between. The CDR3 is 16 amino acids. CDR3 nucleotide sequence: TGTGCCAGCAGTTTTCAGGGGTCGTCGGGAAGAAGGGAGCTGTTTTTT. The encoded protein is CASSFQGSSGRRELFF.

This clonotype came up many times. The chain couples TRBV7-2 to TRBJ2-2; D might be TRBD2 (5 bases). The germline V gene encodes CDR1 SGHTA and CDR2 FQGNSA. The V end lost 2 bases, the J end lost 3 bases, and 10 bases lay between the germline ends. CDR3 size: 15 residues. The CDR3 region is CASSLWLADTGELFF. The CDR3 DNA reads TGTGCCAGCAGCTTATGGCTAGCTGACACCGGGGAGCTGTTTTTT.